This T cell receptor beta chain emerged from a study of T cells in Graves' hyperthyroidism and ophthalmopathy. Whole-study results and caveats: A model built on 13 V-J features separated ophthalmopathy from stable hyperthyroidism.

In this sample, this clonotype turned up a few times. The target antigen is unknown. Amplification targeted TCR beta CDR3 regions from RNA transcripts. The HTBI set primed first-round TCR CDR3 RT-PCR. TCRdb analysed the multiplex PCR reads with MiXCR anew, one entry per CDR3 protein. The table shows more than 600,000 distinct CDR3 sequences, with over 15% occurring only once. This sequence was found in a man aged 18 to 30 with Graves' hyperthyroidism. Material: blood.

The CDR3 is CASSFTMSEQFF. Here the CDR3 DNA reads TGTGCCAGCAGTTTTACTATGAGTGAGCAGTTCTTC. J is TRBJ2-1 and V is TRBV28, with unresolved D. Trimming removed 3 bases from V and 9 bases from J, with 9 bases in between. Germline values: CDR1 MDHEN, CDR2 SYDVKM. This CDR3 is 12 amino acids long.